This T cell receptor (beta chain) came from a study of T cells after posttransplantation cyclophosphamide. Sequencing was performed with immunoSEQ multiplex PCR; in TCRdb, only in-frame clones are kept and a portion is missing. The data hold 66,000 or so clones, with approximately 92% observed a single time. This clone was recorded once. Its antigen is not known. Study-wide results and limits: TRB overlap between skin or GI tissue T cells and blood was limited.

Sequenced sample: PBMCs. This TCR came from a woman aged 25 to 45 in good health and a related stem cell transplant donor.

This CDR3 is CASSRQEFNYGYTF. The DNA for the CDR3 is TGTGCCAGCAGTCGGCAGGAGTTTAACTATGGCTACACCTTC. This chain links TRBV5-8 with TRBJ1-2; the D is unclear. The CDR3 sequence is 14 residues long. In germline, CDR1 is SGHTS, CDR2 YDEGEE. V lost 5 bases to trimming and J lost 1 base, with 12 bases between them.